These T cell receptor beta chains were read from a single sample in a study of chemoradiotherapy in HPV16-positive cancers. Some clones are missing from TCRdb's copy, which holds only in-frame ones; the method was immunoSEQ multiplex PCR. Seen here are some 14,000 clones, under 85% observed once, and the top ten hold about 10%. The sample was collected from a patient who underwent chemoradiotherapy. These receptors all stem from a human donor with HPV-associated anogenital cancer. Each CDR3 is given with its conserved first and last residue. Expanded clones get a size class; other rows say once, few or many, or leave the size out.

- 14 TRBV29-1 CSATAPLDTGELFF
- 12 TRBV2 CATTTGDNIQYF
- 14 TRBV4-1 CASTPTSGSYEQYF
- 15 TRBV28 CASSLWGAGTEEAFF
- 15 TRBV7-9 CASSRQDSTGNTIYF
- 14 TRBV5-4 CASSWGTDTDTQYF
- 15 TRBV6-4 CASSEAGTGSHEQFF
- 15 TRBV5-1 CASSPGGTGEYEQYF
- 12 TRBV29-1 CSVEKDNYGYTF
- 15 TRBV6-5 CASSYSGVNDQPQHF
- 14 TRBV7-8 CASSRDREGQPQHF
- 13 TRBV27 CASSLLGNTEAFF
once 17 TRBV10-3 CAISLASGPTTYNEQFF
- 16 TRBV9 CASSLTAGRSGQEQYF
- 13 TRBV7-2 CASSFRESYEQYF
once 13 TRBV4-1 CASSQDWTDEQFF
- 15 TRBV5-1 CASSLGGLGTDTQYF
- 15 TRBV4-1 CASSQEWTNPYEQYF
few 14 TRBV7-8 CASSPSTGNYGYTF
- 14 TRBV5-1 CASSLERERDEQYF
- 14 TRBV27 CASSLNHPIAGVYF
few 15 TRBV5-8 CASSPGVVDTGELFF
- 14 TRBV19 CASSPQAAGNGITF
- 16 TRBV11-2 CASSSGGRKDTGELFF
few 15 TRBV5-1 CASSAAGGAHQPQHF
- 13 TRBV10-3 CAISAGDWNEQFF
few 15 TRBV7-9 CASSLVSGRTYEQYF
once 14 TRBV6-6 CASRDSATNEKLFF
- 15 TRBV6-6 CASIDRTGGREKLFF
once 16 TRBV9 CASSVGWDYSNQPQHF
- 11 TRBV7-8 CASSWGNTIYF
- 15 TRBV6-5 CASSYRTGGTGELFF
- 17 TRBV27 CASTPGLAFSSTDTQYF
- 14 TRBV7-9 CASSFAGLGNTIYF
few 18 TRBV23-1 CASSLDIGRDIFPRGYTF
- 19 TRBV4-2 CASSQGGRNIAVNTGELFF
few 14 TRBV19 CASSIRGRSTEAFF
- 15 TRBV9 CASSVGTGGGNTIYF
- 12 TRBV7-9 CASLLMGGEQFF
- 14 TRBV5-1 CASSVGTDPYEQYF
- 14 TRBV19 CASTGGRSYNEQFF
- 13 TRBV7-9 CASSLANRAGYTF
few 15 TRBV11-3 CASSEGQGSTDTQYF
few 13 TRBV30 CAWTGGAWTEAFF
- 16 TRBV18 CASSPRPGQRGETQYF
- 16 TRBV27 CASSLSSGSTYNEQFF
- 16 TRBV11-2 CASSLEATGGRGELFF
- 15 TRBV6-1 CASRVTRANKNIQYF
- 16 TRBV6-1 CASSEPRAGGGETQYF
- 13 TRBV6-5 CASRDGIVGKLFF
few 15 TRBV19 CASSSGSGNDYEQYF
- 14 TRBV15 CATSSPSWGVGYTF
- 15 TRBV19 CASADSWDSPYGYTF
- 12 TRBV5-1 CASSAGMRGYTF
- 17 TRBV18 CASSPRKGDSSGNTIYF
few 17 TRBV7-9 CASSVGLAGVGQETQYF
- 15 TRBV7-8 CASSPLGVAKGEQYF